This T cell receptor (beta chain) came from a study of T cell repertoires in cytomegalovirus infection. About the research overall: Signatures in public TCR beta sequences pointed to both CMV infection and matching HLA type.

The study's findings and limits: The study found HLA-C-restricted CMV-specific TCR beta clonotypes dominating the ex vivo response. The cumulative frequency of public TCR beta families distinguished individuals who carried CMV together with the relevant HLA.

Each CDR3 protein is one row after TCRdb ran MiXCR on the reads. The repertoire includes 200,000 to 300,000 distinct CDR3 sequences, 8% to 9.5% of them detected once, and approximately 15% sits in the top ten. This clonotype appeared many times. Its specificity is unknown. The length of the CDR3 is 14 residues. The germline gives CDR1 SGHTA, CDR2 FQGNSA. Trimming took 5 bases from V and 5 from J; bases not matched to a gene: 7. Sequenced sample: PBMCs. The genes are TRBV7-2 and TRBJ2-7, with 9 positions matching TRBD1. This sequence was found in a human donor in good health (CMV status not recorded). Some clones in this sample may be carry-over from other donors' samples. CDR3 loop: CASSARQGGNEQYF. The CDR3 region has the DNA TGTGCCAGCAGCGCAAGACAGGGGGGCAACGAGCAGTACTTC.